The entry below describes one T cell receptor (beta chain). These data originate in a study of ipilimumab plus nivolumab after autologous stem cell transplantation. Overall study context: Typical patient got 5 ipilimumab doses and about eight nivolumab doses (median).

Trimming left V 10 bases short and J 2 bases short, with 20 bases between. The CDR3 is 15 residues long. The germline gives CDR1 SNHLY, CDR2 FYNNEI. Sequenced by immunoSEQ multiplex PCR; TCRdb stores in-frame clones only, minus some. The table records 17,000 or so clones, about three quarters of them present only once. The TCR sequence derives from a male donor with diffuse large B-cell lymphoma. The chain recombines TRBV2 with TRBJ2-5, with D unresolved. The specimen was PBMCs, collected in a trial of ipilimumab plus nivolumab as post-transplant consolidation. CDR3 loop: CATRNHASRQETQYF. The CDR3 DNA follows: TGTGCCACCCGAAACCATGCGTCAAGGCAAGAGACCCAGTACTTC.